The next 8 T cell receptor beta chains were all read from a single sample in a study of T cells after yellow fever vaccination. TCRdb reanalysed the 5' RACE reads using MiXCR and keeps one entry per CDR3 protein. Of nearly 550,000 distinct CDR3 sequences in the sample, about 19% were seen once. The source was PBMCs, collected 15 days after the yellow fever booster vaccination. The receptors come from a man under 40 who received the YFV17D yellow fever vaccine.

The table lists this clonotype with a few counts. The chain carries TRBV20-1 and TRBJ2-3, with TRBD1 matching 8 bases. Germline CDR1 DFQATT, CDR2 SNEGSKA (reference sequence). The trim removed 1 base at V and 4 bases at J, leaving 7 bases unmatched. The CDR3 runs 15 residues. CDR3 in amino acids: CSARAARGRSDTQYF. In DNA form, the CDR3 reads TGCAGTGCTAGAGCGGCCAGGGGGCGTTCAGATACGCAGTATTTT.

V usage is TRBV20-1 and J usage is TRBJ2-1; 9 bases line up with TRBD2. Germline values: CDR1 DFQATT, CDR2 SNEGSKA (reference sequence). The V and J ends lost 0 bases and 6 bases, in that order; junction bases with no gene match: 9. This CDR3 region has 16 residues. CDR3: CSARDGQGTSRNEQFF. CDR3 bases: TGCAGTGCTAGAGATGGGCAGGGGACTAGCCGCAATGAGCAGTTCTTC.

The V gene is TRBV7-2, the J gene TRBJ2-1; 12 nucleotides line up with TRBD2. From germline, CDR1 is SGHTA and CDR2 FQGNSA. The CDR3 length is 16 residues. After removal of 5 bases from V and 7 bases from J, the junction contained 9 bases not matched to a gene. CDR3: CASSPLAGGVGNEQFF. The DNA for the CDR3 is TGTGCCAGCAGCCCACTAGCGGGAGGTGTTGGGAATGAGCAGTTCTTC.

There are a few counts of this clonotype. This sequence joins TRBV5-6 and TRBJ2-1; D gene unclear. The germline V and J ends were trimmed by 1 base and 9 bases, with 8 bases remaining between them. CDR3 length equals 12 residues. The germline V gene encodes CDR1 SGHDT and CDR2 YYEEEE. The CDR3 loop is CASSLKVPEQFF. CDR3 bases: TGTGCCAGCAGCTTGAAGGTTCCTGAGCAGTTCTTC. Looking up the rest from reference TRBV5-6 and TRBJ2-1 gives the full variable domain: DAGVTQSPTHLIKTRGQQVTLRCSPKSGHDTVSWYQQALGQGPQFIFQYYEEEERQRGNFPDRFSGHQFPNYSSELNVNALLLGDSALYLCASSLKVPEQFFGPGTRLTVL.

This clonotype was observed a handful of times. The chain joins TRBV7-2 to TRBJ1-2; no firm D call. The V end lost 1 base, the J end lost 4 bases, and 10 bases lay between the germline ends. This CDR3 has 14 amino acids. CDR1 and CDR2 from the germline V gene are SGHTA and FQGNSA. CDR3 sequence reads: CASSLVIGPYGYTF. DNA for the CDR3: TGTGCCAGCAGCTTAGTCATAGGACCCTATGGCTACACCTTC.

In its sample, this clonotype was seen many times. The V and J genes are TRBV12-3 or TRBV12-4 and TRBJ2-5; D uncertain. This CDR3 is built from 16 residues. Trimming stripped 6 bases from V and 1 base from J, with 18 bases between. The CDR3 here is CASSPGVLGLQETQYF. Written as DNA, the CDR3 is TGTGCCAGCAGCCCTGGGGTTTTGGGCCTCCAAGAGACCCAGTACTTC.

The chain carries TRBV6-1 and TRBJ2-7; 7 bases line up with TRBD1. The germline V gene has CDR1 MNHNS and CDR2 SASEGT. CDR3 length: 13 amino acids. V shed 8 bases, J shed 6 bases, and the junction held 10 bases outside the gene matches. DNA for the CDR3: TGTGCCAGCGGGGCTGTAAAGGGGGCCGAGCAGTACTTC. As protein: CASGAVKGAEQYF.

This chain connects TRBV10-3 to TRBJ1-2; D gene unclear. V was clipped by 0 bases and J by 4 bases, with 18 bases between them. Germline lookup yields CDR1 ENHRY and CDR2 SYGVKD. The CDR3 is 17 residues long. The CDR3 DNA reads as TGTGCCATCAGTGAGTCTTCGGCAGGCCTCCTCTCCTATGGCTACACCTTC. Translated, it gives CAISESSAGLLSYGYTF.